Below, 27 T cell receptor beta chains from the same sample are listed, as sequenced in a study of blood T cell repertoires in COVID-19. TCRdb's table, derived via immunoSEQ multiplex PCR, lists solely in-frame clones and lacks some. The table includes some 150,000 clones, roughly 88% detected once. Material: peripheral blood. All receptors derive from a woman between 50 and 59 years old in a cohort sampled during active or convalescent COVID-19.

This clone was seen once. The chain couples TRBV2 to TRBJ1-5; 10 nucleotides match TRBD1. This CDR3 has 15 amino acids. Germline assignment: CDR1 SNHLY and CDR2 FYNNEI. The V segment lost 3 bases and the J segment 8 bases; nucleotides outside the gene matches: 7. The CDR3: CASSEGGQGREPQHF. CDR3 DNA sequence: TGTGCCAGCAGTGAGGGGGGACAGGGGAGGGAGCCCCAGCATTTT.

The gene calls are TRBV23-1 and TRBJ2-7, with 8 bases lining up with TRBD2. Being an ORF, TRBV23-1 has a function that is uncertain. After removal of 3 bases from V and 5 bases from J, the junction contained 30 bases not matched to a gene. The CDR3 runs to 22 residues. The CDR3 region has the DNA TGCGCCAGCAGTCAGCGAACGAAGGCCGGGATACAGACGGGGGGGGACTGGCACGAGCAGTACTTC. It is translated as CASSQRTKAGIQTGGDWHEQYF.

V gene TRBV9 combines with J gene TRBJ1-3, with D perhaps TRBD1 (5 bases). V shed 4 bases and J shed 1 base, with 9 bases lying between them. The length of the CDR3 is 14 residues. Germline V gene data show CDR1 as SGDLS and CDR2 as YYNGEE. The CDR3 protein is CASSPRQSGNTIYF. CDR3 coding DNA: TGTGCCAGCAGCCCGAGACAGTCTGGAAACACCATATATTTT.

This chain links TRBV3-1 (or the pseudogene TRBV3-2) with TRBJ2-3, with TRBD2 identical over 9 bases. The CDR3 length is 17 residues. The germline V gene has CDR1 LGHDT and CDR2 YNNKEL (reference sequence). The trim removed 2 bases at V and 1 base at J, leaving 7 bases unmatched. The CDR3 reads CASSQSGTSKRTDTQYF. The CDR3 DNA reads as TGTGCCAGCAGCCAATCCGGGACTAGCAAACGCACAGATACGCAGTATTTT.

The V gene is TRBV27, the J gene TRBJ2-3; TRBD2 matches 14 bases. From germline, CDR1 is MNHEY and CDR2 SMNVEV (reference sequence). This CDR3 region has 15 residues. J lost 6 bases, V lost 5 bases, and 4 bases had no gene match. The CDR3 region is CASSRLAGGMDTQYF. The CDR3 DNA sequence: TGTGCCAGCAGTAGACTAGCGGGGGGGATGGATACGCAGTATTTT.

This chain uses TRBV5-1 with TRBJ2-7; 10 nucleotides agree with TRBD1. This CDR3 comprises 17 residues. The germline V gene encodes CDR1 SGHRS and CDR2 YFSETQ. V shed 6 bases and J 0 bases; nucleotides not matched to a gene: 12. CDR3 sequence: CASNLRDRGHSSYEQYF. In DNA, the CDR3 is TGCGCCAGCAACCTCCGGGACAGGGGTCATAGCTCCTACGAGCAGTACTTC.

This sequence joins TRBV28 and TRBJ1-5; the match to TRBD1 covers 8 bases. The germline V gene encodes CDR1 MDHEN and CDR2 SYDVKM. V lost 5 bases to trimming and J lost 5 bases; unmatched junction nucleotides: 8. CDR3 length: 15 residues. CDR3 DNA: TGTGCCAGCAGTGATGGGACAGGCCCTGATCAGCCCCAGCATTTT. Translation gives CASSDGTGPDQPQHF.

Details on this clone: The same CDR3 is also encoded by other DNA sequences in this sample. The gene calls are TRBV4-1 and TRBJ1-6; the match to TRBD1 covers 7 bases. V gave up 1 base and J gave up 4 bases; unmatched junction bases: 1. This CDR3 contains 15 residues. Germline values: CDR1 MGHRA, CDR2 YSYEKL. The CDR3 region is CASSQGQGYNSPLHF. For the CDR3, the DNA is TGCGCCAGCAGCCAAGGACAGGGTTATAATTCACCCCTCCACTTT.

V is TRBV12-3 or TRBV12-4 and J is TRBJ2-5; no definite D call. CDR3 length equals 11 residues. Between the trimmed V and J ends, which lost 3 bases and 9 bases, there was a span of 8 bases. Here the CDR3 reads CASSLRSAQYF. CDR3 coding DNA: TGTGCCAGCAGTTTGAGGTCTGCCCAGTACTTC.

The chain employs TRBV6-5 and TRBJ2-7; weak D call: TRBD1 (6 bases). CDR1 is MNHEY and CDR2 is SVGAGI in the germline V gene. This CDR3 is 13 amino acids long. Trimming cost V 2 bases and J 8 bases, with 13 bases left between them. The DNA for the CDR3 is TGTGCCAGCAGTTACACCGGGACATCCCAGCAGTACTTC. This gives the protein CASSYTGTSQQYF.

The chain couples TRBV12-3 or TRBV12-4 to TRBJ2-3; D uncertain. The CDR3 has 13 amino acids. DNA for the CDR3: TGTGTGAGCCGGCGGATCGGCACAGATACGCAGTATTTT. Amino acid sequence: CVSRRIGTDTQYF.

The chain couples TRBV30 to TRBJ1-2, with D unclear. Trimming cost V 3 bases and J 4 bases, with 9 bases left between them. CDR3 size: 12 residues. Germline CDR1 is GTSNPN and CDR2 is SVGIG (reference sequence). CDR3 coding DNA: TGTGCCTGGAGCCAGGATTTCTATGGCTACACCTTC. This gives the protein CAWSQDFYGYTF.

This clone was picked up one time. V is TRBV6-5 and J is TRBJ2-7, with D perhaps TRBD1 (5 bases). Germline CDR1 is MNHEY and CDR2 is SVGAGI. Between the trimmed V and J ends, which lost 6 bases and 6 bases, there was a span of 18 bases. The CDR3 has 14 amino acids. CDR3 bases: TGTGCCAGCAGACAGGAAAGAAAGAATCGCGAGCAGTACTTC. Its protein is CASRQERKNREQYF.

This clone was detected only once. The chain is built from TRBV10-3 and TRBJ2-7, with D tentatively TRBD2 (6 bases). Deletions cut 10 bases from V and 6 bases from J, with 16 bases between. Germline V CDR1 and CDR2: ENHRY, SYGVKD. The CDR3 spans 12 residues. CDR3 in DNA: TGTGCCACCCGGCCGGAGGGGTCCGAGCAGTACTTC. Translating it yields CATRPEGSEQYF.

This chain joins TRBV7-3 and TRBJ2-5; TRBD2 matches 14 bases. There are 17 residues in the CDR3. Trimming took 0 bases from V and 4 from J; bases not matched to a gene: 4. Germline CDR1 reads SGHTA; CDR2 reads FQGTGA. The CDR3 spells CASSLTGTSGGRETQYF. The CDR3 DNA is TGTGCCAGCAGCTTAACCGGGACTAGCGGGGGCAGAGAGACCCAGTACTTC.

CDR3 in DNA: TGCGCCAGCAGTCAACCAGGGGTCCCAAAAAAATACGAGCAGTACTTC. Translated: CASSQPGVPKKYEQYF. The rearrangement joins TRBV23-1 to TRBJ2-7; weak D call: TRBD1 (6 bases). TRBV23-1 falls under the ORF class, with uncertain function. This CDR3 has 16 amino acids. V lost 2 bases to trimming and J lost 4 bases, with 18 bases between them.

The chain couples TRBV6-5 to TRBJ1-2, with TRBD1 as a possible D gene (6 bases). The CDR3 totals 13 residues. Between the trimmed V and J ends, which lost 7 bases and 8 bases, there was a span of 17 bases. The germline V gene has CDR1 MNHEY and CDR2 SVGAGI. The DNA of the CDR3 is TGTGCCAGCACCCGGACAGTTGGGGGCGGCTACACCTTC. Its protein product is CASTRTVGGGYTF.

This sequence joins TRBV5-1 and TRBJ1-5; D not certain. Trimming stripped 2 bases from V and 8 bases from J, with 11 bases between. Per the germline V gene, CDR1 is SGHRS and CDR2 is YFSETQ. The CDR3 totals 13 residues. CDR3 DNA: TGCGCCAGCAGCTTAGCAGGAATGGAGCCCCAGCATTTT. This gives the protein CASSLAGMEPQHF. The whole variable domain, remainder taken from reference TRBV5-1 and TRBJ1-5, is KAGVTQTPRYLIKTRGQQVTLSCSPISGHRSVSWYQQTPGQGLQFLFEYFSETQRNKGNFPGRFSGRQFSNSRSEMNVSTLELGDSALYLCASSLAGMEPQHFGDGTRLSIL.

The chain uses TRBV4-1 and TRBJ2-7, with D possibly being TRBD1 (5 bases). CDR1 MGHRA and CDR2 YSYEKL come from the germline V gene. The CDR3 covers 13 residues. The germline V and J ends were trimmed by 2 bases and 9 bases, with 14 bases remaining between them. The CDR3 region has the DNA TGCGCCAGCAGCCAACCCACAGACAGTGTGCAGTACTTC. Its protein is CASSQPTDSVQYF.

The chain uses TRBV5-5 and TRBJ2-7; 8 nucleotides match TRBD1. The CDR3 contains 15 residues. With V trimmed by 3 bases and J by 7 bases, 12 bases remained unmatched. The germline CDR1 and CDR2 sequences are SGHKS and YYEKEE (reference sequence). The CDR3 DNA sequence: TGTGCCAGCAGCTCCTCCGGGACAGGTTACTTGGAGCAGTACTTC. It specifies CASSSSGTGYLEQYF.

The chain couples TRBV6-5 to TRBJ1-1, with 7 bases aligning to TRBD1. This CDR3 spans 13 amino acids. V lost 7 bases, J lost 3 bases, and 5 bases stayed unmatched. Germline loops: CDR1 MNHEY, CDR2 SVGAGI. Here the CDR3 reads CASKTQGDTEAFF. Here the CDR3 DNA reads TGTGCCAGCAAAACGCAGGGGGACACTGAAGCTTTCTTT.

The chain combines TRBV10-3 with TRBJ2-5, with a possible D match to TRBD2 (6 bases). CDR1 and CDR2 from the germline V gene are ENHRY and SYGVKD. The CDR3 sequence is 13 residues long. V shed 6 bases and J shed 3 bases, with 11 bases lying between them. CDR3 DNA: TGTGCCATCAGGGGGGACTCCGAAGAGACCCAGTACTTC. Encoded protein: CAIRGDSEETQYF.

The chain links TRBV7-9 to TRBJ1-4; 12 bases are a match to TRBD1. The germline gives CDR1 SEHNR, CDR2 FQNEAQ (reference sequence). The CDR3 is 16 residues long. J gave up 3 bases and V 7 bases, and 6 bases lay outside the gene matches. The CDR3 reads CASKGTGGFSNEKLFF. The CDR3 DNA follows: TGTGCCAGCAAGGGGACAGGGGGCTTCTCTAATGAAAAACTGTTTTTT. The variable domain in full, completed from reference TRBV7-9 and TRBJ1-4, reads DTGVSQNPRHKITKRGQNVTFRCDPISEHNRLYWYRQTLGQGPEFLTYFQNEAQLEKSRLLSDRFSAERPKGSFSTLEIQRTEQGDSAMYLCASKGTGGFSNEKLFFGSGTQLSVL.

The chain uses TRBV28 and TRBJ2-7; D gene unclear. This CDR3 is 13 amino acids long. V was clipped by 3 bases and J by 2 bases, with 8 bases between them. Germline assignment: CDR1 MDHEN and CDR2 SYDVKM. For the CDR3, the DNA is TGTGCCAGCAGTTTTACCAGTACCTACGAGCAGTACTTC. Translation gives CASSFTSTYEQYF.

This chain connects TRBV6-5 to TRBJ2-2; 9 bases map to TRBD1. The germline V gene has CDR1 MNHEY and CDR2 SVGAGI. V dropped 6 bases and J dropped 6; count of bases not matched to a gene: 5. CDR3 size: 14 residues. In nucleotides, the CDR3 is TGTGCCAGCAGCGGGACAGGGTTCGCCGGGGAGCTGTTTTTT. Translation gives CASSGTGFAGELFF.

This clone was counted once. The chain uses TRBV30 and TRBJ1-2, with D unresolved. V lost 3 bases, J lost 4 bases, and 12 bases lay in between. The CDR3 covers 13 residues. Looked up from germline, CDR1 is GTSNPN and CDR2 is SVGIG (reference sequence). CDR3 sequence reads: CAWREAGFYGYTF. CDR3 nucleotides: TGTGCCTGGAGAGAAGCAGGCTTCTATGGCTACACCTTC.

The sample holds one count of this clone. This chain uses TRBV7-2 with TRBJ1-2, with a weak D call TRBD1 (5 bases). The CDR3 length is 13 residues. Trimming took off 1 base at V and 8 bases at J, with 11 bases between the two ends. Germline assignment: CDR1 SGHTA and CDR2 FQGNSA. The CDR3 coding sequence is TGTGCCAGCAGCTTAGGGGGGGGTTTAGGCTACACCTTC. Protein: CASSLGGGLGYTF.